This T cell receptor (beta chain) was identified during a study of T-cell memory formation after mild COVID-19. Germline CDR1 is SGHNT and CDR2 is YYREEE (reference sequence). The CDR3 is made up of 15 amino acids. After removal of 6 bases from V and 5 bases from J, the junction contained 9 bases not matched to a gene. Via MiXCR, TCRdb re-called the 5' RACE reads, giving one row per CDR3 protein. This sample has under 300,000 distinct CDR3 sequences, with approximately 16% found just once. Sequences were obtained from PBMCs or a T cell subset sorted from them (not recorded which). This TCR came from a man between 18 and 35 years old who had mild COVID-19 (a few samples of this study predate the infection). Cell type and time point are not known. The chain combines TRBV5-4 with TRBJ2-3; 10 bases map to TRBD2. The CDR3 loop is CASKQSGGAIDTQYF. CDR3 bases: TGTGCCAGCAAGCAAAGCGGGGGGGCCATAGATACGCAGTATTTT.